A selection of T cell receptor beta chains follows, all from one sample in a study of blood T cell repertoires in COVID-19. Assay used: immunoSEQ multiplex PCR; TCRdb lists only in-frame clones, some missing. The repertoire has roughly 200,000 clones, more than 70% of them found once; the top ten carry 6.2%. Sequencing was done on a sample of peripheral blood. These receptors were obtained from a woman aged 40 to 49 who had recovered from COVID-19. Both conserved end residues are part of each CDR3. The D gene is left open where the match is weak. Size tells how often a clone was seen (once, few, many) or the class of an expanded clone, and some rows leave it out.

v_gene	j_gene	abundance	d_gene	CDR3aa	CDR3nt
TRBV19	TRBJ2-1	few	TRBD2	CASRRTSGTIDNEQFF	TGTGCCAGTAGGCGGACTAGCGGGACTATCGACAATGAGCAGTTCTTC
TRBV11-2	TRBJ1-2	-	TRBD1	CASSPEFMGQAFLF	TGTGCCAGCAGCCCGGAGTTCATGGGACAGGCCTTTCTCTTC
TRBV3-1/TRBV3-2	TRBJ1-5	once	TRBD1	CASSQGGQINQPQHF	TGTGCCAGCAGCCAAGGGGGACAGATCAATCAGCCCCAGCATTTT
TRBV24-1	TRBJ2-1	-	-	CATSDWASATYNEQFF	TGTGCCACCAGTGATTGGGCTAGCGCTACCTACAATGAGCAGTTCTTC
TRBV2	TRBJ2-2	-	TRBD1	CASSARGMYTGELFF	TGTGCCAGCAGTGCCAGGGGGATGTACACCGGGGAGCTGTTTTTT
TRBV5-5	TRBJ2-5	-	TRBD1	CASSLYTGTGYQETQYF	TGTGCCAGCAGCTTGTATACCGGGACAGGGTATCAAGAGACCCAGTACTTC
TRBV10-2	TRBJ1-4	-	TRBD1	CASSYRGRKEKLFF	TGCGCCAGCAGTTACAGGGGGCGAAAGGAAAAACTGTTTTTT
TRBV28	TRBJ2-7	-	TRBD1	CASNLDRIPLGGSYEQYF	TGTGCCAGCAACCTGGACAGGATTCCCCTTGGGGGCTCCTACGAGCAGTACTTC
TRBV13	TRBJ2-7	-	TRBD1	CASSRGQAYEQYF	TGTGCCAGCAGTCGAGGACAGGCGTACGAGCAGTACTTC
TRBV7-7	TRBJ2-1	-	-	CASSLGVGAGLSPYNEQFF	TGTGCCAGCAGCTTAGGAGTGGGGGCAGGCCTAAGCCCCTACAATGAGCAGTTCTTC
TRBV6-6	TRBJ1-1	-	-	CASLGTGSPEAFF	TGTGCCAGCTTAGGAACAGGGTCTCCTGAAGCTTTCTTT
TRBV11-2	TRBJ2-3	-	TRBD2	CASSLGVAGGPEDTQYF	TGTGCCAGCAGCTTAGGTGTTGCGGGAGGGCCGGAAGATACGCAGTATTTT
TRBV12-3/TRBV12-4	TRBJ2-2	few	-	CASGAPNTGELFF	TGTGCCAGCGGAGCGCCGAACACCGGGGAGCTGTTTTTT
TRBV2	TRBJ2-7	-	TRBD2	CASSASSGLPYEQYF	TGTGCCAGCAGTGCCTCTAGCGGGTTACCCTACGAGCAGTACTTC
TRBV25-1	TRBJ2-2	-	-	CASRPGRGEVDTGELFF	TGTGCCAGCAGACCCGGTCGAGGGGAGGTCGACACCGGGGAGCTGTTTTTT
TRBV18	TRBJ1-1	-	-	CASSSRTPYTQNTEAFF	TGTGCCAGCTCATCTAGGACACCCTACACCCAGAACACTGAAGCTTTCTTT
TRBV18	TRBJ2-1	-	TRBD2	CASSPPGLAGEQFF	TGTGCCAGCTCACCACCGGGACTAGCGGGTGAGCAGTTCTTC
TRBV6-2/TRBV6-3	TRBJ2-1	-	TRBD2	CASSYRTSGLNEQFF	TGTGCCAGCAGTTACCGGACTAGCGGACTCAATGAGCAGTTCTTC
TRBV7-2	TRBJ2-1	-	TRBD2	CASSLAWEGLSEQFF	TGTGCCAGCAGCTTAGCTTGGGAGGGGCTGAGTGAGCAGTTCTTC
TRBV4-3	TRBJ1-4	-	TRBD1	CASSQGQGVEKLFF	TGCGCCAGCAGCCAAGGGCAGGGGGTAGAAAAACTGTTTTTT
TRBV11-2	TRBJ1-6	-	TRBD1	CASSPRQGIILGSPLHF	TGTGCCAGCAGCCCAAGACAGGGTATCATTTTAGGTTCACCCCTCCACTTT
TRBV6-5	TRBJ1-4	-	TRBD1	CASSYSMGQGAEKLFF	TGTGCCAGCAGTTACTCGATGGGACAGGGGGCTGAAAAACTGTTTTTT
TRBV9	TRBJ2-1	-	TRBD2	CASSILAGGYNEQFF	TGTGCCAGCAGCATACTAGCGGGTGGCTACAATGAGCAGTTCTTC
TRBV18	TRBJ2-7	-	TRBD2	CASSSGLAGREQYF	TGTGCCAGCTCATCGGGACTAGCGGGAAGGGAGCAGTACTTC
TRBV5-8	TRBJ1-5	-	-	CASNQEGGQPQHF	TGTGCCAGCAACCAGGAGGGGGGGCAGCCCCAGCATTTT
TRBV5-6	TRBJ1-1	-	-	CASSLAVTNTEAFF	TGTGCCAGCAGCTTGGCAGTGACTAACACTGAAGCTTTCTTT
TRBV4-3	TRBJ1-6	once	TRBD1	CASSQDMDRRTSPLHF	TGCGCCAGCAGCCAAGACATGGACAGGAGAACTTCACCCCTCCACTTT
TRBV5-1	TRBJ2-7	-	-	CASSYGLSSYEQYF	TGCGCCAGCAGCTACGGTCTAAGCTCCTACGAGCAGTACTTC
TRBV9	TRBJ2-1	once	TRBD2	CASSVIYPTSGKFGEQFF	TGTGCCAGCAGCGTCATTTACCCGACTAGCGGGAAATTCGGTGAGCAGTTCTTC
TRBV9	TRBJ2-3	-	TRBD2	CASSVGGTSGRSTDTQYF	TGTGCCAGCAGCGTAGGAGGGACTAGCGGGAGGAGCACAGATACGCAGTATTTT
TRBV9	TRBJ2-1	once	TRBD2	CASSASGRDDEQFF	TGTGCCAGCAGCGCTAGCGGGAGGGACGATGAGCAGTTCTTC
TRBV3-1/TRBV3-2	TRBJ2-2	-	TRBD2	CASSLRTSVVGELFF	TGTGCCAGCAGCCTCCGGACTAGCGTTGTGGGGGAGCTGTTTTTT
TRBV7-9	TRBJ1-2	-	-	CASSFSSNYGYTF	TGTGCCAGCAGCTTTTCATCTAACTATGGCTACACCTTC
TRBV10-2	TRBJ2-7	-	-	CASIQQLAGAYEQYF	TGCGCCAGCATCCAACAGTTAGCAGGGGCCTACGAGCAGTACTTC
TRBV27	TRBJ1-1	-	-	CASSLSRLTEAFF	TGTGCCAGCAGTTTATCGAGGCTCACTGAAGCTTTCTTT
TRBV3-1/TRBV3-2	TRBJ1-2	-	-	CASSAGLSLNYGYTF	TGTGCCAGCAGCGCAGGACTTTCCTTAAACTATGGCTACACCTTC
TRBV2	TRBJ1-2	once	-	CASGGTEYGYTF	TGTGCCAGCGGGGGGACGGAGTATGGCTACACCTTC
TRBV28	TRBJ2-3	once	TRBD2	CASSLERERTDTQYF	TGTGCCAGCAGTTTAGAGCGGGAGAGGACAGATACGCAGTATTTT
TRBV9	TRBJ2-1	-	TRBD1	CASSVRTGGTYNEQFF	TGTGCCAGCAGCGTAAGGACAGGGGGGACCTACAATGAGCAGTTCTTC
TRBV7-2	TRBJ2-2	-	TRBD2	CASSLGGSGRGHTGELFF	TGTGCCAGCAGCTTAGGTGGTAGCGGGAGAGGTCACACCGGGGAGCTGTTTTTT
TRBV2	TRBJ2-7	-	TRBD2	CASGLAYEQYF	TGTGCCAGCGGACTAGCATACGAGCAGTACTTC
TRBV3-1/TRBV3-2	TRBJ2-1	-	-	CASSRDRGGLAAIMEQFF	TGTGCCAGCAGCCGGGACAGGGGGGGACTAGCGGCCATTATGGAGCAGTTCTTC
TRBV19	TRBJ2-3	once	TRBD2	CASSPGSGRADTQYF	TGTGCCAGTAGTCCGGGAAGCGGGAGGGCAGATACGCAGTATTTT
TRBV5-6	TRBJ2-2	-	-	CASSFGGAGELFF	TGTGCCAGCAGCTTTGGGGGCGCCGGGGAGCTGTTTTTT
TRBV27	TRBJ1-1	-	-	CASSLKAGLWNTEAFF	TGTGCCAGCAGTTTAAAGGCAGGGCTATGGAACACTGAAGCTTTCTTT
TRBV5-1	TRBJ2-5	-	-	CASSGEDRETQYF	TGCGCCAGCAGCGGAGAAGATCGGGAGACCCAGTACTTC
TRBV7-2	TRBJ2-5	-	-	CASSLSTSPQETQYF	TGTGCCAGCAGCTTATCGACTAGTCCCCAAGAGACCCAGTACTTC
TRBV19	TRBJ2-7	-	-	CASSIRGGADEQYF	TGTGCCAGTAGTATAAGGGGGGGGGCGGACGAGCAGTACTTC
TRBV3-1/TRBV3-2	TRBJ2-7	once	TRBD2	CASSHGLAATYEQYF	TGTGCCAGCAGCCACGGTCTAGCGGCAACCTACGAGCAGTACTTC
TRBV10-3	TRBJ2-5	-	TRBD2	CAIRPGLAGEETQYF	TGTGCCATCAGGCCGGGACTAGCGGGAGAAGAGACCCAGTACTTC
TRBV19	TRBJ2-1	-	TRBD2	CASREPGGSKYNEQFF	TGTGCCAGTAGGGAACCGGGCGGGAGTAAGTACAATGAGCAGTTCTTC
TRBV13	TRBJ1-3	once	TRBD1	CASSRGQPGNTIYF	TGTGCCAGCAGCCGGGGACAGCCTGGAAACACCATATATTTT
TRBV30	TRBJ1-6	-	-	CASGGGSSYNSPLHF	TGTGCCTCGGGGGGTGGGAGCTCCTATAATTCACCCCTCCACTTT
TRBV5-1	TRBJ2-1	-	-	CASSLEDSDNEQFF	TGCGCCAGCAGCTTGGAGGACTCAGACAATGAGCAGTTCTTC
TRBV5-6	TRBJ1-5	-	-	CASSKGHPSNQPQHF	TGTGCCAGCAGCAAGGGACACCCCAGCAATCAGCCCCAGCATTTT
TRBV5-1	TRBJ2-5	-	TRBD1	CASSRWDSQETQYF	TGCGCCAGCAGCCGCTGGGACAGCCAAGAGACCCAGTACTTC
TRBV4-1	TRBJ1-4	-	-	CASSRQEIVGNEKLFF	TGCGCCAGCAGCCGCCAAGAGATTGTCGGTAATGAAAAACTGTTTTTT